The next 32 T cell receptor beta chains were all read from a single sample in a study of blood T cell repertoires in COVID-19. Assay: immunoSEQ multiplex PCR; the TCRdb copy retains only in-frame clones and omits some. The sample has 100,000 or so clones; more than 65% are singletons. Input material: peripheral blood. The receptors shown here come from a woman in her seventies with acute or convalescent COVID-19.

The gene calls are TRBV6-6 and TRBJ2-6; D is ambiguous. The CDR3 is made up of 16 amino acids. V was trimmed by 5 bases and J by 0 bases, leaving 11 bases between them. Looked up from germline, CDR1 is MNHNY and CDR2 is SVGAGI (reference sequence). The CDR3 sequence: CASSTRRSSGANVLTF. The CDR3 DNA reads TGTGCCAGCAGTACCCGACGGAGCTCTGGGGCCAACGTCCTGACTTTC.

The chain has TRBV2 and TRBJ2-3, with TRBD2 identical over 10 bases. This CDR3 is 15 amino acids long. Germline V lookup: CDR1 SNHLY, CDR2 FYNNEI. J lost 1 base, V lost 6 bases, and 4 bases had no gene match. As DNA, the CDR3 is TGTGCCAGCAGAAAGCGGGGGGGTCGCACAGATACGCAGTATTTT. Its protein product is CASRKRGGRTDTQYF.

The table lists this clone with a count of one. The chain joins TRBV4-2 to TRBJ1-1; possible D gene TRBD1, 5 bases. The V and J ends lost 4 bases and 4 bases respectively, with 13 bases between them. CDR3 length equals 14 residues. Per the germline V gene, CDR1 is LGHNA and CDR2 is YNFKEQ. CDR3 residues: CASSLRGQGTEAFF. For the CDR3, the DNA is TGTGCCAGCAGCCTCCGCGGCCAGGGCACTGAAGCTTTCTTT.

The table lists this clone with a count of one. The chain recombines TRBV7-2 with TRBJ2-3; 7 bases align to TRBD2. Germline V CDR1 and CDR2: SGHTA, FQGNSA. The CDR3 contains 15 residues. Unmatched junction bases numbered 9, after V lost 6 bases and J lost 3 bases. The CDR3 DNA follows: TGTGCCAGCAGTCAGGGAGGGGCCAGGACAGATACGCAGTATTTT. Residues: CASSQGGARTDTQYF.

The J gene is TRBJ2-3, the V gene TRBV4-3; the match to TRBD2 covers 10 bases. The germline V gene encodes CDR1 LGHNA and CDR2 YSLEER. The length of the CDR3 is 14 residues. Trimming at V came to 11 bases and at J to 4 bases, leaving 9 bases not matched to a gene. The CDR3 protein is CAGGAGGASDTQYF. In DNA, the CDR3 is TGCGCCGGGGGAGCGGGGGGGGCCTCAGATACGCAGTATTTT.

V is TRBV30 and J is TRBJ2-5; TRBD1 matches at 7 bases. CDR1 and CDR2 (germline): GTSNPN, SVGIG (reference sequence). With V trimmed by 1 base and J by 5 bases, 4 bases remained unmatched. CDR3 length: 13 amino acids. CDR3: CAWSGGRGETQYF. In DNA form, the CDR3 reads TGTGCCTGGAGTGGCGGCAGGGGGGAGACCCAGTACTTC.

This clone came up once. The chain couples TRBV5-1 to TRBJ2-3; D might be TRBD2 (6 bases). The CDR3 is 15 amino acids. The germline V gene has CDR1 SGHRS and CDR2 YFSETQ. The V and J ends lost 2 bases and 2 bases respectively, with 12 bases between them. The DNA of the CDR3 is TGCGCCAGCAGCTTCGGTGCGGGAATCACAGATACGCAGTATTTT. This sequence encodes CASSFGAGITDTQYF.

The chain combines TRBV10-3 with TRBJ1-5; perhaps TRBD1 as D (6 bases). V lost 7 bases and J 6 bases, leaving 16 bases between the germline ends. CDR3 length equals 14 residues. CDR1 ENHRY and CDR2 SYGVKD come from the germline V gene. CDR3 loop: CAIKSSGDVQPQHF. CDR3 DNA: TGTGCCATCAAGTCTTCAGGGGATGTTCAGCCCCAGCATTTT.

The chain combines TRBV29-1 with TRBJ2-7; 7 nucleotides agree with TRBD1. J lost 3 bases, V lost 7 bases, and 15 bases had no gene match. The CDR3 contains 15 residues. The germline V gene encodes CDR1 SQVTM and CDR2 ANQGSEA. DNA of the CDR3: TGCAGCGGGAGGACCGGGACAGTGGGATACTACGAGCAGTACGTC. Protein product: CSGRTGTVGYYEQYV.

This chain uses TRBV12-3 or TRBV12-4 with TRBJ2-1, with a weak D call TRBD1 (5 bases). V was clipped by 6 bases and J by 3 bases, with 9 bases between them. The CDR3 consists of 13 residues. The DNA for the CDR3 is TGTGCCAGCAGACCTCAGGGCTACAATGAGCAGTTCTTC. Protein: CASRPQGYNEQFF.

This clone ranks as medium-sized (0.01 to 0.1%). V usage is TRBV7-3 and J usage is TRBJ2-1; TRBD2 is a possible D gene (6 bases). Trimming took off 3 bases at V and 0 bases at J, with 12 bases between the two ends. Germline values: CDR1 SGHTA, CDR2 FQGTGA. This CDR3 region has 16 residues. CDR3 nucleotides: TGTGCCAGCAGCTTTCAGAGGGGAGGCTCCTACAATGAGCAGTTCTTC. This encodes CASSFQRGGSYNEQFF. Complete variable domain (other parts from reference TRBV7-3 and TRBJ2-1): GAGVSQTPSNKVTEKGKYVELRCDPISGHTALYWYRQSLGQGPEFLIYFQGTGAADDSGLPNDRFFAVRPEGSVSTLKIQRTERGDSAVYLCASSFQRGGSYNEQFFGPGTRLTVL.

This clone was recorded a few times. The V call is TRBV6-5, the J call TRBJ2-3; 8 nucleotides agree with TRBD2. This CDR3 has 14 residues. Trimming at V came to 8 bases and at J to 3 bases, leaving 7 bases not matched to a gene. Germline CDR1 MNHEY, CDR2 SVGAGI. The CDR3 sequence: CASAPGLETDTQYF. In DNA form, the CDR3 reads TGTGCCAGCGCGCCGGGACTAGAGACAGATACGCAGTATTTT.

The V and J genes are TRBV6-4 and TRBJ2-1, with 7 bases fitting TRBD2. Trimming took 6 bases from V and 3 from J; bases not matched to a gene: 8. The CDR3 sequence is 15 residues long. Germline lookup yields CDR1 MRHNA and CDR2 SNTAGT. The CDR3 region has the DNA TGTGCCAGCAGCAAAGAGTTAGCGGGCTACAATGAGCAGTTCTTC. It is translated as CASSKELAGYNEQFF.

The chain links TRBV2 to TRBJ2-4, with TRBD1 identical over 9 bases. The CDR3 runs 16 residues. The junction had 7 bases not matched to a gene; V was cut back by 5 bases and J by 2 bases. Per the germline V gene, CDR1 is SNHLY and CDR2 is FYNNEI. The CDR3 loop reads CASSNRDRVSKNIQYF. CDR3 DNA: TGTGCCAGCAGTAACCGGGACAGGGTGTCCAAAAACATTCAGTACTTC.

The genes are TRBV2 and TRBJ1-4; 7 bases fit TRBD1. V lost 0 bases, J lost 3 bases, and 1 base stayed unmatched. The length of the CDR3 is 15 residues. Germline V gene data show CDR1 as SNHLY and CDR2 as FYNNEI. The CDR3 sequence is CASSEAGQPNEKLFF. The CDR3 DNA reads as TGTGCCAGCAGTGAAGCGGGACAGCCTAATGAAAAACTGTTTTTT.

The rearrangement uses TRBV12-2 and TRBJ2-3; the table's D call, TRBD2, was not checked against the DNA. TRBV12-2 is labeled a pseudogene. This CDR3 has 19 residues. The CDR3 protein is CASRLVSSESTFSTDTQYF. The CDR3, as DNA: TGTGCAAGTCGCTTAGTCAGTAGCGAGTCTACCTTTAGCACAGATACGCAGTATTTT.

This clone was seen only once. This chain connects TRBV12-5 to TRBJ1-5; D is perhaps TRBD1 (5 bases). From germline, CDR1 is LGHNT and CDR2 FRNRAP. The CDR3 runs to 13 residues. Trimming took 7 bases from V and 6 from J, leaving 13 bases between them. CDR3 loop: CASVQGSFQPQHF. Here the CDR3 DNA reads TGTGCTAGTGTCCAGGGTTCCTTTCAGCCCCAGCATTTT.

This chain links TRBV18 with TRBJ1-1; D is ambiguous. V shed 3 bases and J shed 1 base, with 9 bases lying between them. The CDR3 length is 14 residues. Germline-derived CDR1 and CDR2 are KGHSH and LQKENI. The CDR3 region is CASSPLTQNTEAFF. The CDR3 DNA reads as TGTGCCAGCTCACCGCTCACACAGAACACTGAAGCTTTCTTT.

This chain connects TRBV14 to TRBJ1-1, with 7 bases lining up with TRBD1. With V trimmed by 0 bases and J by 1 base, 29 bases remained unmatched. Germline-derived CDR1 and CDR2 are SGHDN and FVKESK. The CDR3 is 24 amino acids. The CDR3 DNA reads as TGTGCCAGCAGCCAAGATCTGGGGTGGGCCACCGACAGGGCAAGTCGATCGAGGAACACTGAAGCTTTCTTT. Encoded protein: CASSQDLGWATDRASRSRNTEAFF.

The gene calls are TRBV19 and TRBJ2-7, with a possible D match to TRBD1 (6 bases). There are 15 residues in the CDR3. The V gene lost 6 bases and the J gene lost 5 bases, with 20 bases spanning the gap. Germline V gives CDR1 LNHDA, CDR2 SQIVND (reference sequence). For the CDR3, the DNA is TGTGCCAGTAGCCTCCTTTCGACAGGATGGCACGAGCAGTACTTC. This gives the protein CASSLLSTGWHEQYF.

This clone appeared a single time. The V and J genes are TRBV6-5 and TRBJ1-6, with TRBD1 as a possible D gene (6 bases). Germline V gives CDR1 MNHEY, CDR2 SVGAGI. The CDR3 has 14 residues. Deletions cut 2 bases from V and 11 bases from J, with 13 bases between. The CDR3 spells CASSYGSRGTPLHF. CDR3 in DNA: TGTGCCAGCAGTTACGGTTCCAGGGGTACACCCCTCCACTTT.

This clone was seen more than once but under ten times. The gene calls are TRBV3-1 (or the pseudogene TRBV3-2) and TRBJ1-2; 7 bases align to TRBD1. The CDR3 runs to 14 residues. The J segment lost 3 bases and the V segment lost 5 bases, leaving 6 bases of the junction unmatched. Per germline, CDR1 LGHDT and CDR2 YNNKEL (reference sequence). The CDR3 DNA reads TGTGCCAGCAGCGCCTTCCAGGGGGACTATGGCTACACCTTC. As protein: CASSAFQGDYGYTF.

CDR3 in DNA: TGTGCCAGCAGCTCCGGACTGCGCCGGGGGGAGCTGTTTTTT. It specifies CASSSGLRRGELFF. The chain uses TRBV11-2 and TRBJ2-2; maybe TRBD2 (5 bases). Trimming removed 4 bases from V and 8 bases from J, with 14 bases in between. This CDR3 spans 14 amino acids. Germline V gene data show CDR1 as SGHAT and CDR2 as FQNNGV.

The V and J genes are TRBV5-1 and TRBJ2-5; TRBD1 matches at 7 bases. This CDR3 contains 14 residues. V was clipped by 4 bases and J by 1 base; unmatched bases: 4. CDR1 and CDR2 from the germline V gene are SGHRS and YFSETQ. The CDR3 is CASSTGTAQETQYF. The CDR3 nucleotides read TGCGCCAGCAGCACCGGGACAGCCCAAGAGACCCAGTACTTC.

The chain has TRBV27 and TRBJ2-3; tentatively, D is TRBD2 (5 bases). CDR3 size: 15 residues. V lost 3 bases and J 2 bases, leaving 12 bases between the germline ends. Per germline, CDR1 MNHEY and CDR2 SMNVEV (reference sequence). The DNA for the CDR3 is TGTGCCAGCAGTTTTCGGGAACTTTACACAGATACGCAGTATTTT. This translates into CASSFRELYTDTQYF.

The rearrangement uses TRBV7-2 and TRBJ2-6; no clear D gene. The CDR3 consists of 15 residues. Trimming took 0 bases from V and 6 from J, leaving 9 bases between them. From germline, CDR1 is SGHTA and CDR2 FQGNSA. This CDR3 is CASSLAAAEANVLTF. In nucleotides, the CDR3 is TGTGCCAGCAGCTTAGCCGCCGCGGAGGCCAACGTCCTGACTTTC.

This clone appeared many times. The CDR3 DNA is TGTGCCAGCAGCTATGGGGGCCTGAGTAATTCACCCCTCCACTTT. Protein product: CASSYGGLSNSPLHF. The rearrangement joins TRBV9 to TRBJ1-6; TRBD1 is a possible D gene (6 bases). CDR1 SGDLS and CDR2 YYNGEE come from the germline V gene. This CDR3 contains 15 residues. V dropped 4 bases and J dropped 6 bases, with 14 bases sitting between them.

The CDR3 reads CASSSLPGAGEKLFF. The CDR3 DNA sequence: TGTGCCAGTAGTTCGCTCCCAGGGGCCGGCGAAAAACTGTTTTTT. J is TRBJ1-4 and V is TRBV19, with a tentative D call TRBD1 (6 bases). From germline, CDR1 is LNHDA and CDR2 SQIVND (reference sequence). The CDR3 extends over 15 amino acids. V was shortened by 5 bases and J by 8 bases, with 18 bases between the two germline ends.

CDR3 DNA: TGTGCCAGCAGCGTCCGGGGGGGCAGGGAGACCCAGTACTTC. Translated: CASSVRGGRETQYF. This chain joins TRBV9 and TRBJ2-5; TRBD2 agrees at 8 bases. The CDR3 extends over 14 amino acids. V gave up 2 bases and J gave up 5 bases; unmatched junction bases: 5. Germline loops: CDR1 SGDLS, CDR2 YYNGEE. Full variable domain (outside the CDR3, taken from reference TRBV9 and TRBJ2-5): DSGVTQTPKHLITATGQRVTLRCSPRSGDLSVYWYQQSLDQGLQFLIQYYNGEERAKGNILERFSAQQFPDLHSELNLSSLELGDSALYFCASSVRGGRETQYFGPGTRLLVL.

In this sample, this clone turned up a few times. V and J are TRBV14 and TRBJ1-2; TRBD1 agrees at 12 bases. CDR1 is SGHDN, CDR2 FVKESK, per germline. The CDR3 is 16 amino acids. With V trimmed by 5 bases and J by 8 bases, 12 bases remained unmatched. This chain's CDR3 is CASSYSPGQGAGGYTF. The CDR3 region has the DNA TGTGCCAGCAGCTATTCCCCGGGACAGGGGGCCGGGGGCTACACCTTC.

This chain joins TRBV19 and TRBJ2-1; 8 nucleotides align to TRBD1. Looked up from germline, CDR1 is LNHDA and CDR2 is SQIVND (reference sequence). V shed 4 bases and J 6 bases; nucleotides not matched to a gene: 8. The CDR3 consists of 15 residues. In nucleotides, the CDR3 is TGTGCCAGTAGTACGAGGACAGGGTTCGGCAATGAGCAGTTCTTC. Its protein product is CASSTRTGFGNEQFF.

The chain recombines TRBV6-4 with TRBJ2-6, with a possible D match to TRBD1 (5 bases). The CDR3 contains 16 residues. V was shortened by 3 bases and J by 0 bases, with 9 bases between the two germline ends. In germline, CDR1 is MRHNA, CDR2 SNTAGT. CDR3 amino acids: CASSERDSSGANVLTF. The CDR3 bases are TGTGCCAGCAGTGAAAGAGACAGCTCTGGGGCCAACGTCCTGACTTTC.